A single sample is the source of the 11 T cell receptor beta chains below, sequenced in a study of shared T cell receptors in the human thymus. Clones were sequenced by immunoSEQ multiplex PCR, and TCRdb holds only the in-frame ones, with some missing. The table records over 350,000 clones, roughly 94% of them present only once. The specimen was thymocytes. The source is a human donor.

Here the CDR3 reads CASLRQTGDPYEQYF. The CDR3 DNA follows: TGTGCCAGCTTACGCCAGACAGGGGACCCCTACGAGCAGTACTTC. The chain has TRBV6-1 and TRBJ2-7; TRBD1 matches 8 bases. With V trimmed by 8 bases and J by 2 bases, 11 bases remained unmatched. The CDR3 spans 15 residues. The germline V gene has CDR1 MNHNS and CDR2 SASEGT.

This chain connects TRBV6-4 to TRBJ1-5; 9 nucleotides align to TRBD1. The CDR3 loop spans 17 amino acids. V shed 9 bases and J 3 bases; nucleotides not matched to a gene: 15. CDR1 and CDR2 from the germline V gene are MRHNA and SNTAGT. Written as DNA, the CDR3 is TGTGCCAGGGGTACCGGGACAGGGACAGGCGACAATCAGCCCCAGCATTTT. This gives the protein CARGTGTGTGDNQPQHF.

V and J are TRBV7-9 and TRBJ2-4; D uncertain. CDR1 SEHNR and CDR2 FQNEAQ come from the germline V gene (reference sequence). V was shortened by 5 bases and J by 1 base, with 12 bases between the two germline ends. The CDR3 has 15 amino acids. CDR3 in DNA: TGTGCCAGCAGCCCTCAGAGACGCGCCAAAAACATTCAGTACTTC. This encodes CASSPQRRAKNIQYF.

V gene TRBV14 combines with J gene TRBJ2-7; D not certain. The CDR3 is 15 amino acids. Trimming cost V 2 bases and J 0 bases, with 11 bases left between them. Looked up from germline, CDR1 is SGHDN and CDR2 is FVKESK. The CDR3: CASSQLQRSSYEQYF. The CDR3 region has the DNA TGTGCCAGCAGCCAACTCCAGCGATCCTCCTACGAGCAGTACTTC.

This clone was picked up one time. The chain carries TRBV2 and TRBJ2-2; no firm D call. Trimming pared 1 base from V and 3 bases from J, leaving 15 bases between. Germline CDR1 and CDR2: SNHLY and FYNNEI. The length of the CDR3 is 17 residues. CDR3 amino acids: CASSEEWAPVDTGELFF. CDR3 sequence (DNA): TGTGCCAGCAGTGAAGAGTGGGCCCCCGTTGACACCGGGGAGCTGTTTTTT.

The rearrangement joins TRBV19 to TRBJ2-3; D possibly corresponds to TRBD2 (6 bases). With 8 bases removed from V and 2 bases from J, the gap between germline ends came to 23 bases. This CDR3 spans 17 amino acids. Germline V CDR1 and CDR2: LNHDA, SQIVND (reference sequence). In nucleotides, the CDR3 is TGTGCCAGTTCGCCGAGACCGGGACTCAAGACCACAGATACGCAGTATTTT. Residues: CASSPRPGLKTTDTQYF.

J is TRBJ2-3 and V is TRBV5-1; 10 nucleotides match TRBD2. The V segment lost 4 bases and the J segment 3 bases; nucleotides outside the gene matches: 17. This CDR3 is built from 19 residues. Germline assignment: CDR1 SGHRS and CDR2 YFSETQ. The CDR3 region has the DNA TGCGCCAGCAGCCTAGGGGAGCGGGGTAGCGGGAGGACTACAGATACGCAGTATTTT. Translated: CASSLGERGSGRTTDTQYF.

This clone is a singleton in its sample. This chain links TRBV5-6 with TRBJ2-4; 16 positions match TRBD2. The CDR3 extends over 19 amino acids. The V segment lost 3 bases and the J segment 2 bases; nucleotides outside the gene matches: 8. The germline V gene encodes CDR1 SGHDT and CDR2 YYEEEE. The CDR3 sequence: CASSSGLAGGPGSKNIQYF. The CDR3 region has the DNA TGTGCCAGCAGCTCGGGACTAGCGGGAGGGCCGGGGTCCAAAAACATTCAGTACTTC.

The V call is TRBV2, the J call TRBJ2-3; 12 bases agree with TRBD2. This CDR3 contains 19 residues. Germline CDR1 and CDR2: SNHLY and FYNNEI. Unmatched junction bases numbered 14, after V lost 7 bases and J lost 0 bases. For the CDR3, the DNA is TGTGCCAGCACTGGATTCCCTGGACTAGCGGGAACTAGCACAGATACGCAGTATTTT. Its protein is CASTGFPGLAGTSTDTQYF. Combining the CDR3 with reference TRBV2 and TRBJ2-3 gives the whole variable domain EPEVTQTPSHQVTQMGQEVILRCVPISNHLYFYWYRQILGQKVEFLVSFYNNEISEKSEIFDDQFSVERPDGSNFTLKIRSTKLEDSAMYFCASTGFPGLAGTSTDTQYFGPGTRLTVL.

CDR3 region: CASSLRCRVACGNTIYF. The CDR3 DNA follows: TGTGCCAGCAGCTTGCGTTGCCGGGTGGCGTGCGGAAACACCATATATTTT. The rearrangement links TRBV5-4 to TRBJ1-3; no firm D call. The CDR3 is 17 amino acids. Germline lookup yields CDR1 SGHNT and CDR2 YYREEE (reference sequence). Deletions cut 1 base from V and 4 bases from J, with 18 bases between.

J is TRBJ1-5 and V is TRBV2; TRBD1 is a possible D gene (5 bases). The CDR3 spans 18 residues. Germline lookup yields CDR1 SNHLY and CDR2 FYNNEI. Trimming cost V 5 bases and J 5 bases, with 25 bases left between them. The CDR3 spells CASSFLQVGRIRDQPQHF. CDR3 DNA sequence: TGTGCCAGCAGTTTCCTCCAGGTGGGACGGATTCGGGATCAGCCCCAGCATTTT.